The T cell receptor beta chain described here comes from a study of blood T cell repertoires in COVID-19. This table comes from immunoSEQ multiplex PCR, and its TCRdb copy is limited to in-frame clones, with some not included. The table includes approximately 440,000 clones, 90% detected once. The sequenced material came from PBMCs or T cells enriched from blood (not recorded which). This sequence originates from a young man who had recovered from COVID-19.

CDR3 residues: CASSEWLATNEKLFF. The CDR3 DNA sequence: TGTGCCAGCAGTGAATGGCTGGCAACTAATGAAAAACTGTTTTTT. The chain is built from TRBV2 and TRBJ1-4; D remains ambiguous. V dropped 2 bases and J dropped 0 bases, with 7 bases sitting between them. Per the germline V gene, CDR1 is SNHLY and CDR2 is FYNNEI. This CDR3 is built from 15 residues.